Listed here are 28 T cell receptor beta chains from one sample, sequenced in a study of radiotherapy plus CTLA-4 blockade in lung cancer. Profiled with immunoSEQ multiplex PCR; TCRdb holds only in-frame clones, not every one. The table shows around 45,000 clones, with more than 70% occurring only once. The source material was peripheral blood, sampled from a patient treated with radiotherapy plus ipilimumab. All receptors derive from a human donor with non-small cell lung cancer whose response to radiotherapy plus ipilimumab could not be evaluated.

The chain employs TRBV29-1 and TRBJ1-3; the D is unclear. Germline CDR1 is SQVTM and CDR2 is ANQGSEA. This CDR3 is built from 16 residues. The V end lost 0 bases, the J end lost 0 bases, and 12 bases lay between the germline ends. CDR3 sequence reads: CSVEDLANPSGNTIYF. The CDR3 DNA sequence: TGCAGCGTTGAAGATCTCGCGAATCCCTCTGGAAACACCATATATTTT.

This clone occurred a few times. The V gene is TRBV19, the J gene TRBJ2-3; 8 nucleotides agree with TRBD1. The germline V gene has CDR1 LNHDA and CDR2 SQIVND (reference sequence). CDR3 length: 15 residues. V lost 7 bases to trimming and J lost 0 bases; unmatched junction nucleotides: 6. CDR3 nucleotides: TGTGCCAGTAAGGACAGGGCCCCTAGCACAGATACGCAGTATTTT. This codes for CASKDRAPSTDTQYF. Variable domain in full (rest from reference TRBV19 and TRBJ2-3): DGGITQSPKYLFRKEGQNVTLSCEQNLNHDAMYWYRQDPGQGLRLIYYSQIVNDFQKGDIAEGYSVSREKKESFPLTVTSAQKNPTAFYLCASKDRAPSTDTQYFGPGTRLTVL.

The CDR3 nucleotides are TGCGCCAGCGGGGCTAGCGAGGGGCGAGAGACCCAGTACTTC. Translated: CASGASEGRETQYF. This sequence joins TRBV5-1 and TRBJ2-5; weak D call: TRBD2 (6 bases). Germline V gene lookup returns CDR1 SGHRS and CDR2 YFSETQ. V lost 7 bases to trimming and J lost 4 bases, with 17 bases between them. The CDR3 length is 14 residues. Supplemented by reference TRBV5-1 and TRBJ2-5, the full variable domain reads KAGVTQTPRYLIKTRGQQVTLSCSPISGHRSVSWYQQTPGQGLQFLFEYFSETQRNKGNFPGRFSGRQFSNSRSEMNVSTLELGDSALYLCASGASEGRETQYFGPGTRLLVL.

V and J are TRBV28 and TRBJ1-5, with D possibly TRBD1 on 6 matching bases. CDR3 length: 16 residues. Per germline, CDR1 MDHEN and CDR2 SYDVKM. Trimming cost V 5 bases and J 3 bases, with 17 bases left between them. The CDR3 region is CASSPSTGTVNQPQHF. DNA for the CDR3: TGTGCCAGCAGTCCATCCACAGGGACGGTCAATCAGCCCCAGCATTTT.

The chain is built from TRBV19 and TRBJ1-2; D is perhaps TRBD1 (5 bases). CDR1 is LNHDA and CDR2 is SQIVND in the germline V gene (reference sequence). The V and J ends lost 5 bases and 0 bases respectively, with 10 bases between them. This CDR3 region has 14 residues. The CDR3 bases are TGTGCCAGTAGTCCAACAGGAGCTAACTATGGCTACACCTTC. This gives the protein CASSPTGANYGYTF.

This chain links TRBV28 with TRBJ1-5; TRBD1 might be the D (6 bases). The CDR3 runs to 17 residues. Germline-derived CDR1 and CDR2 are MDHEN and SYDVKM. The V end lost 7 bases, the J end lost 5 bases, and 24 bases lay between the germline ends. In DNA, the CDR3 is TGTGCCAGCACCACAACGGTTACAGGGTTTCCCCATCAGCCCCAGCATTTT. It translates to CASTTTVTGFPHQPQHF.

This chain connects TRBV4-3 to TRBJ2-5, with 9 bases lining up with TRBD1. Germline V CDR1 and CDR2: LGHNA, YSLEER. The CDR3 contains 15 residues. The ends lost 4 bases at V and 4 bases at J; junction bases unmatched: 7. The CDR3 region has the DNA TGCGCCAGCAGCCTATGGACAGGGGACTTAGAGACCCAGTACTTC. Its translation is CASSLWTGDLETQYF.

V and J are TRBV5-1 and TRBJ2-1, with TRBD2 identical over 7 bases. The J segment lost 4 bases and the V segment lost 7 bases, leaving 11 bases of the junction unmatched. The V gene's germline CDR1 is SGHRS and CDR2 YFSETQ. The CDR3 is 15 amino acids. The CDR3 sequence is CASSMEAGIYNEQFF. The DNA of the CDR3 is TGCGCCAGCTCAATGGAAGCGGGGATTTACAATGAGCAGTTCTTC.

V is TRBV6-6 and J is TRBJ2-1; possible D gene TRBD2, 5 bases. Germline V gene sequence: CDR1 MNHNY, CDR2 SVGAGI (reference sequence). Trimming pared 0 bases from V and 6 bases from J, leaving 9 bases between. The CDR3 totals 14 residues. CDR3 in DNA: TGTGCCAGCAGTTACTCGAGGGTAGGCAATGAGCAGTTCTTC. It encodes CASSYSRVGNEQFF.

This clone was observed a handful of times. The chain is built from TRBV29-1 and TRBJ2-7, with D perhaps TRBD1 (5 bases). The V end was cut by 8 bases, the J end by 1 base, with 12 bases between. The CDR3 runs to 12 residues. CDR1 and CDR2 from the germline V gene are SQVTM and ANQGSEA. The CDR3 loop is CSITTVSYEQYF. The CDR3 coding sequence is TGCAGCATAACGACAGTTTCCTACGAGCAGTACTTC.

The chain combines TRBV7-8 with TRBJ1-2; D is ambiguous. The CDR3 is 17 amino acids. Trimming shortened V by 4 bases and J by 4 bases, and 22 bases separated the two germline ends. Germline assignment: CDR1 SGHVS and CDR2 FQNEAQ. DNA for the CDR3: TGTGCCAGCAGCTCGCAGTTGCCGGGAGATAAGAGCTATGGCTACACCTTC. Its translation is CASSSQLPGDKSYGYTF.

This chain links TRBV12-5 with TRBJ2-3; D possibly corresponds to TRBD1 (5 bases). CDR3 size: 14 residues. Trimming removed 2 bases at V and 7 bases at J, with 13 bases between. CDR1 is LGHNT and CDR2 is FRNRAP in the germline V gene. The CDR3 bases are TGTGCTAGTGGTTTGCCGGACACCGCCTATACGCAGTATTTT. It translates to CASGLPDTAYTQYF.

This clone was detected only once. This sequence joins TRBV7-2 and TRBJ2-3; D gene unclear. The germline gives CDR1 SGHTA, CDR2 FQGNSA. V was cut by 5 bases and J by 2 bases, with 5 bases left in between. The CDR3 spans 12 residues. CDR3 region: CASSPFTDTQYF. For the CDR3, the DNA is TGTGCCAGCAGCCCGTTCACAGATACGCAGTATTTT.

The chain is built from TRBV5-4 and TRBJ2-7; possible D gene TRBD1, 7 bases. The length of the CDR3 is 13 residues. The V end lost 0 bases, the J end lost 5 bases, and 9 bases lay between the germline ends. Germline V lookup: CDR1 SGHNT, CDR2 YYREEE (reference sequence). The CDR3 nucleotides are TGTGCCAGCAGCTTGGCCAGGGGGGACGAGCAGTACTTC. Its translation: CASSLARGDEQYF.

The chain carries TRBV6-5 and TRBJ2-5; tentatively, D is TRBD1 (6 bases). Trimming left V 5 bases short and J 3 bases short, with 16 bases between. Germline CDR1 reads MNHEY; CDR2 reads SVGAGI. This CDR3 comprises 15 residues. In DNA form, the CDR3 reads TGTGCCAGCAGTCAACAACTGGGGGCGGAAGAGACCCAGTACTTC. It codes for CASSQQLGAEETQYF.

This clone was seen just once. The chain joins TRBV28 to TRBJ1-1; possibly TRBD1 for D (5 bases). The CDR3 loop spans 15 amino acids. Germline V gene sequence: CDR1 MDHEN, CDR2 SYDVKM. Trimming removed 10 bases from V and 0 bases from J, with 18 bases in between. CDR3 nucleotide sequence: TGTGCCACCCTAACAGGCGCCGCTTTGAACACTGAAGCTTTCTTT. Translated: CATLTGAALNTEAFF.

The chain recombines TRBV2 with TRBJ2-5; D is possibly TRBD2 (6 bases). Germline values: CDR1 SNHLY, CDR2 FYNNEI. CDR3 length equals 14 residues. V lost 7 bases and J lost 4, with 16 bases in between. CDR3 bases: TGTGCCAGCACCCTGGACGGGGGAGGAGAGACCCAGTACTTC. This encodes CASTLDGGGETQYF.

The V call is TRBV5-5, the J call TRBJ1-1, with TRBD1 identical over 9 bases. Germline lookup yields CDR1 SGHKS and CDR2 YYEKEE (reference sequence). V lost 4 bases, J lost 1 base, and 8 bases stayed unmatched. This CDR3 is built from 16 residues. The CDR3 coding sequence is TGTGCCAGCAGCCGTCCCGGGACAGGGCCGAACACTGAAGCTTTCTTT. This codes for CASSRPGTGPNTEAFF.

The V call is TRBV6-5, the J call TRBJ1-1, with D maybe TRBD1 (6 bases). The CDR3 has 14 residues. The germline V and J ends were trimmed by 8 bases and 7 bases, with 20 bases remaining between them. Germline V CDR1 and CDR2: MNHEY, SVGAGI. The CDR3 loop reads CASRSPRDNDEAFF. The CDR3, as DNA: TGTGCCAGCCGATCCCCCCGGGACAACGATGAAGCTTTCTTT.

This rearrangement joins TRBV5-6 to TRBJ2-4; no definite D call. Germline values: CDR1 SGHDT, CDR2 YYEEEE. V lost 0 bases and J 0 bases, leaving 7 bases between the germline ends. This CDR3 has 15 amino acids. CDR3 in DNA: TGTGCCAGCAGCTTGGCCAGGCTAGCCAAAAACATTCAGTACTTC. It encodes CASSLARLAKNIQYF.

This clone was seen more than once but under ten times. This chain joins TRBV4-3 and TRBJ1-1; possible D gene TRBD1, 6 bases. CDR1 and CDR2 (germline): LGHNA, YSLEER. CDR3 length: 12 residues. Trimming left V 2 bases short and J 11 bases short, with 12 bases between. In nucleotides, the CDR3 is TGCGCCAGCAGCCAAAGCAGGGGCGCGGCTTTCTTT. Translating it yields CASSQSRGAAFF.

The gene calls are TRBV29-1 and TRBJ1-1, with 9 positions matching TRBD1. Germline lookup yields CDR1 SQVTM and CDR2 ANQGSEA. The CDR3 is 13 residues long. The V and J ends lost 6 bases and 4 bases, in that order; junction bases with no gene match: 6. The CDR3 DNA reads TGCAGCGTCCTGACAGGGGGGACCACTGAAGCTTTCTTT. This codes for CSVLTGGTTEAFF.

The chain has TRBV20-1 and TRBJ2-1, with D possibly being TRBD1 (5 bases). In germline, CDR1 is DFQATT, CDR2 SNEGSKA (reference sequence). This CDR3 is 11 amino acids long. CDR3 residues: CRGQSYNEQFF. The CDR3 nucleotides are TGCAGGGGGCAGTCCTACAATGAGCAGTTCTTC.

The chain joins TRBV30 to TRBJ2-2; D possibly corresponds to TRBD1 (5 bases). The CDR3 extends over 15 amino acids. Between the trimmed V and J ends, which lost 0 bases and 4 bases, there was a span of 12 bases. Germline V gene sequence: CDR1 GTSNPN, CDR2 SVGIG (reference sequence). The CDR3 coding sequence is TGTGCCTGGAGTGTACGGATGGGGCGCACCGGGGAGCTGTTTTTT. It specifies CAWSVRMGRTGELFF.

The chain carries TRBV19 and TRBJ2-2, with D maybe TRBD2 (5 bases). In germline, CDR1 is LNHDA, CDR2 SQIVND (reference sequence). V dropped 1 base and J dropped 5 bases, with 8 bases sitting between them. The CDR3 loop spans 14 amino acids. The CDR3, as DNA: TGTGCCAGTAGTATAGGAGGGCGGACCGGGGAGCTGTTTTTT. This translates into CASSIGGRTGELFF.

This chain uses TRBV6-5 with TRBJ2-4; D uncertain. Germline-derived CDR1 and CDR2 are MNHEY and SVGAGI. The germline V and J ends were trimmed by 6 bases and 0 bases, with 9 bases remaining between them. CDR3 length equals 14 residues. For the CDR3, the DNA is TGTGCCAGCAGCACAGATTTAGCCAAAAACATTCAGTACTTC. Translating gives CASSTDLAKNIQYF.

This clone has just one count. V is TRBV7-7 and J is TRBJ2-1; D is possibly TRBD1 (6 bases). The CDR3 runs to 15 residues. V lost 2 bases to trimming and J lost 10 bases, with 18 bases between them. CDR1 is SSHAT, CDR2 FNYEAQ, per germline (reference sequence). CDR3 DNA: TGTGCCAGCAGCTTAAATGCAGGGGAACATCAGGAGCAGTTCTTC. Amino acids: CASSLNAGEHQEQFF.

The CDR3 DNA reads TGTGCCAGCAGCTTAGGACAGACGATTCACAATGAGCAGTTCTTC. It yields the protein CASSLGQTIHNEQFF. The rearrangement joins TRBV11-2 to TRBJ2-1, with D possibly TRBD1 on 5 matching bases. CDR1 is SGHAT and CDR2 is FQNNGV in the germline V gene. The CDR3 sequence is 15 residues long. V was trimmed by 1 base and J by 5 bases, leaving 12 bases between them.